Listed below are T cell receptor beta chains from one sample, sequenced in a study of T-cell memory formation after mild COVID-19. One entry per CDR3 protein results from TCRdb running MiXCR on the 5' RACE reads. The sample records 250,000 to 300,000 distinct CDR3 sequences, about a sixth being singletons. Sequenced material: PBMCs or a T cell subset sorted from them (not recorded which). The source is a young man who had mild COVID-19 (a few samples of this study predate the infection). Cell type and time point are not known. Each CDR3 is given without its conserved first and last residue. Fields, in order: clone size, V gene, CDR3 protein. Size tells how often a clone was seen (once, few, many) or the class of an expanded clone, and some rows leave it out.

.	TRBV7-9	ASSRPAGGSSYNEQF
few	TRBV9	ASSAHPGGYEQY
few	TRBV7-7	APRRDSSNQPQH
.	TRBV6-2/TRBV6-3	ASSFGRGPSADYNEQF
few	TRBV7-9	ASSWEVLQETQY
few	TRBV7-6	ASSPFQGISGANVLT
.	TRBV6-2/TRBV6-3	ASTSGPRGYEQY
.	TRBV7-9	ASSLSDLQPQH
.	TRBV6-2/TRBV6-3	ASSWDPLSYEQY
.	TRBV7-2	ASSSRMGQGWDTQY
many	TRBV27	ASRLADSTDTQY
many	TRBV5-1	ASSVDPAGTDTQY
few	TRBV15	ATSIGTGRDQY
many	TRBV10-3	AMSSGIYNEQF
.	TRBV10-3	AISEPGSGGNEQY
.	TRBV5-1	ASRLLGPRDEQY
.	TRBV5-5	ASSSTWSSYNEQF
.	TRBV29-1	SVVLAGAGDTQY
few	TRBV6-5	ASRRTGSHGYT
few	TRBV11-2	ASSLLGVEQF
.	TRBV7-9	ASSLRDGSYNEQF
.	TRBV4-3	ASSQAHSMNTEAF
.	TRBV28	ASSLASGDGTQY
.	TRBV9	ASSVESGDRLNTEAF
.	TRBV10-1	ASSESAVGGYEQY
.	TRBV29-1	SVRDGSGPYNSPLH
.	TRBV7-9	ASRPRVGAPF
few	TRBV7-9	ASSLRGTNEQF
.	TRBV6-5	ASSIRGPRYGYT
.	TRBV20-1	SADADTGQDQPLH
.	TRBV6-1	ASRPPHSYEQY
.	TRBV3-1	ASSRESSYEQY
.	TRBV7-8	ASSQSTSGIDEQF
many	TRBV5-1	ASSLGSLHT
.	TRBV5-1	ATGIGLASDTQY
few	TRBV10-3	AISESRAGQGSTDTQY
few	TRBV4-3	ASSQERRKGARRNIQY